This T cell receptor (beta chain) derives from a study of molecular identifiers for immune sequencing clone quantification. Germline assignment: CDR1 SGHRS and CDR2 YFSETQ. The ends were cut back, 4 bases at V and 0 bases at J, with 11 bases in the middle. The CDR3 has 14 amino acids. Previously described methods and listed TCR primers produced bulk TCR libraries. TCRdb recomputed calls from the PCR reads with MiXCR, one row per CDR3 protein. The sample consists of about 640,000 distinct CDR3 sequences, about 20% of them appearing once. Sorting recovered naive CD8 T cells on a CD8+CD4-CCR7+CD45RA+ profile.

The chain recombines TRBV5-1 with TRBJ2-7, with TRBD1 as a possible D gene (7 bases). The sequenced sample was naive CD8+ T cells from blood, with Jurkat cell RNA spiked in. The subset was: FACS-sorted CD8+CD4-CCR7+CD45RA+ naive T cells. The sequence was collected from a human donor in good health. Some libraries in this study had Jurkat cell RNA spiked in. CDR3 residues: CASSKEGASYEQYF. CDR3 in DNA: TGCGCCAGCAGCAAGGAGGGGGCCTCCTACGAGCAGTACTTC.